A single sample gave rise to the 17 T cell receptor beta chains below, sequenced in a study of tumor-infiltrating lymphocytes in oesophageal squamous cell carcinoma. TCRdb used MiXCR to reprocess the PCR reads, holding one entry per CDR3 protein. The data show about 12,000 distinct CDR3 sequences, around 50% seen once. The sequencing sample was made of esophageal tumor tissue. These receptors originate from a female donor with esophageal squamous cell carcinoma.

The rearrangement joins TRBV24-1 to TRBJ2-5; D unclear. This CDR3 is 13 amino acids long. V lost 4 bases and J 7 bases, leaving 12 bases between the germline ends. The germline V gene encodes CDR1 KGHDR and CDR2 SFDVKD. This CDR3 reads CATSDTYSGTQYF. The CDR3 region has the DNA TGTGCCACCAGTGACACGTACTCCGGGACCCAGTACTTC.

This clonotype was recorded many times. This rearrangement joins TRBV5-4 to TRBJ2-5, with TRBD2 matching 12 bases. Germline assignment: CDR1 SGHNT and CDR2 YYREEE (reference sequence). V was pared by 3 bases and J by 11 bases, with 11 bases of the junction left unmatched. The CDR3 totals 15 residues. CDR3 amino acids: CASSSTSGRLGEQYF. The CDR3 DNA reads TGTGCCAGCAGCTCGACTAGCGGGAGACTAGGTGAGCAGTACTTC. The full variable domain, with the rest looked up from reference TRBV5-4 and TRBJ2-5, is ETGVTQSPTHLIKTRGQQVTLRCSSQSGHNTVSWYQQALGQGPQFIFQYYREEENGRGNFPPRFSGLQFPNYSSELNVNALELDDSALYLCASSSTSGRLGEQYFGPGTRLLVL.

The V call is TRBV7-8, the J call TRBJ2-7; TRBD1 agrees at 8 bases. CDR1 and CDR2 from the germline V gene are SGHVS and FQNEAQ. This CDR3 has 16 residues. The J segment lost 1 base and the V segment lost 5 bases, leaving 10 bases of the junction unmatched. The CDR3 is CASSPPGQGKSYEQYF. DNA of the CDR3: TGTGCCAGCAGCCCCCCAGGACAGGGTAAGTCCTACGAGCAGTACTTC.

The chain combines TRBV7-3 with TRBJ2-5, with 7 bases fitting TRBD2. The J call is in doubt because the DNA end fits TRBJ2-1 better. Germline lookup yields CDR1 SGHTA and CDR2 FQGTGA. The CDR3 is 12 residues long. The DNA of the CDR3 is TGTGCCAGCAGCGGACTAGACAATGAGCAGTTCTTC. This sequence encodes CASSGLDNEQFF.

This clonotype turned up a few times. This sequence joins TRBV7-2 and TRBJ2-7, with 7 nucleotides matching TRBD2. The better agreement between TRBJ2-1 and the DNA end casts doubt on the J call. The CDR3 contains 13 residues. The germline gives CDR1 SGHTA, CDR2 FQGNSA. CDR3 residues: CASSFGGSNEQFF. The CDR3 DNA reads as TGTGCCAGCAGCTTCGGCGGGAGCAATGAGCAGTTCTTC.

This chain uses TRBV19 with TRBJ2-1; 10 nucleotides match TRBD1. Germline loops: CDR1 LNHDA, CDR2 SQIVND (reference sequence). The CDR3 runs to 14 residues. V dropped 4 bases and J dropped 7; count of bases not matched to a gene: 4. CDR3 in amino acids: CASSRTGGGNEQFF. In nucleotides, the CDR3 is TGTGCCAGTAGTAGGACAGGGGGTGGGAATGAGCAGTTCTTC.

As regards this clonotype: A read error is likely, as this CDR3 ends without the conserved phenylalanine or tryptophan. Because the CDR3's place on the DNA is in doubt, the DNA is left out and the CDR3 is given as listed by TCRdb. The CDR3 sequence is CASSKFRQGA. The chain recombines TRBV6-1 with TRBJ2-6; the table's D call, TRBD1, was not checked against the DNA. Germline CDR1 is MNHNS and CDR2 is SASEGT. 10 amino acids form the CDR3, both terminal residues included.

This clonotype was counted a few times. The J gene is TRBJ2-4, the V gene TRBV7-2, with 8 bases identical to TRBD2. The DNA end lines up better with TRBJ2-6; the J call may be wrong. CDR3 length: 15 amino acids. Looked up from germline, CDR1 is SGHTA and CDR2 is FQGNSA. The CDR3 DNA sequence: TGTGCCAGCAGCGCGACTAGCGCCGGGGCCAACGTCCTGACTTTC. The encoded protein is CASSATSAGANVLTF.

On this clonotype: At one of its ends the junction is not consistent with the germline gene, which may arise from a read error. The genes are TRBV12-3 or TRBV12-4 and TRBJ1-6, with 7 bases aligning to TRBD1. The CDR3 loop spans 13 amino acids. This chain's CDR3 is CASRRGTEETQYF. The CDR3 DNA follows: TGTGCCAGCAGGCGGGGGACAGAAGAGACCCAGTACTTT.

Judged by abundance, this clonotype is medium-sized. V usage is TRBV7-3 and J usage is TRBJ2-5; 7 bases agree with TRBD2. CDR1 and CDR2 (germline): SGHTA, FQGTGA. The CDR3 is 14 residues long. J lost 5 bases, V lost 6 bases, and 9 bases had no gene match. The CDR3 is CASRLAGARETQYF. CDR3 in DNA: TGTGCCAGCAGGTTAGCGGGCGCTCGGGAGACCCAGTACTTC.

The sample holds many counts of this clonotype. Possible read error: a much larger clone is one base away. This chain links TRBV6-1 with TRBJ2-5; no firm D call. The CDR3 is 16 amino acids. The V gene's germline CDR1 is MNHNS and CDR2 SASEGT. V lost 5 bases and J 11 bases, leaving 27 bases between the germline ends. The CDR3 sequence: CASSRLVGITYNEQYF. CDR3 nucleotides: TGTGCCAGCAGTCGCTTGGTAGGGATCACCTACAATGAGCAGTACTTC.

As to this clonotype: Because the CDR3 is missing its conserved closing phenylalanine or tryptophan, this is likely a read error. The DNA is left out, because the CDR3 cannot be placed on it with certainty; the CDR3 is given as TCRdb lists it. This chain links TRBV6-1 with TRBJ2-3; no DNA check was done on the table's D call, TRBD2. Germline loops: CDR1 MNHNS, CDR2 SASEGT. From its first to its last residue, the CDR3 has 17 amino acids. The CDR3 loop is CASRSQGGLNYGYTFGS.

The rearrangement uses TRBV2 and TRBJ1-5; 8 positions agree with TRBD1. This CDR3 is 13 amino acids long. V lost 5 bases and J lost 7; bases outside the gene matches: 4. Per germline, CDR1 SNHLY and CDR2 FYNNEI. The CDR3 DNA follows: TGTGCCAGCAGTCTCCAGGGGGCACAGCCCCAGCATTTT. Translation: CASSLQGAQPQHF. The entire variable domain, with the rest obtained from reference TRBV2 and TRBJ1-5, is as follows: EPEVTQTPSHQVTQMGQEVILRCVPISNHLYFYWYRQILGQKVEFLVSFYNNEISEKSEIFDDQFSVERPDGSNFTLKIRSTKLEDSAMYFCASSLQGAQPQHFGDGTRLSIL.

Only one count was recorded for this clonotype. The chain joins TRBV6-6 to TRBJ2-3; 7 bases are a match to TRBD1. The CDR3 is 14 residues long. The ends lost 5 bases at V and 2 bases at J; junction bases unmatched: 4. Germline CDR1 MNHNY, CDR2 SVGAGI (reference sequence). The DNA of the CDR3 is TGTGCCAGCAGTAGGGGGCCATACACAGATACGCAGTATTTT. It encodes CASSRGPYTDTQYF.

The table lists this clonotype with a few counts. The rearrangement joins TRBV7-8 to TRBJ1-4; D may be TRBD1 (5 bases). The CDR3 contains 15 residues. With 1 base removed from V and 5 bases from J, the gap between germline ends came to 11 bases. CDR1 and CDR2 from the germline V gene are SGHVS and FQNEAQ. The CDR3 DNA reads TGTGCCAGCAGCTTAGTGGAGGGGTGGAATGAAAAACTGTTTTTT. It specifies CASSLVEGWNEKLFF. The variable domain in full, with the rest retrieved from reference TRBV7-8 and TRBJ1-4, is GAGVSQSPRYKVAKRGQDVALRCDPISGHVSLFWYQQALGQGPEFLTYFQNEAQLDKSGLPSDRFFAERPEGSVSTLKIQRTQQEDSAVYLCASSLVEGWNEKLFFGSGTQLSVL.

This clonotype was seen just once. The CDR3 DNA is TGTGCCAGCAGTTTACCCCCGAATACGCAGTATTTT. Amino acid sequence: CASSLPPNTQYF. The chain employs TRBV28 and TRBJ2-3; D ambiguous. The CDR3 totals 12 residues. The ends were cut back, 2 bases at V and 7 bases at J, with 7 bases in the middle. Germline V gene data show CDR1 as MDHEN and CDR2 as SYDVKM.

There are a few counts of this clonotype. V usage is TRBV11-2 and J usage is TRBJ2-3; 8 bases line up with TRBD2. CDR3 length equals 16 residues. The V and J ends lost 6 bases and 0 bases, in that order; junction bases with no gene match: 8. The germline gives CDR1 SGHAT, CDR2 FQNNGV. In nucleotides, the CDR3 is TGTGCCAGCAGGGGGGAACTAGCGGTTAGCACAGATACGCAGTATTTT. This codes for CASRGELAVSTDTQYF.